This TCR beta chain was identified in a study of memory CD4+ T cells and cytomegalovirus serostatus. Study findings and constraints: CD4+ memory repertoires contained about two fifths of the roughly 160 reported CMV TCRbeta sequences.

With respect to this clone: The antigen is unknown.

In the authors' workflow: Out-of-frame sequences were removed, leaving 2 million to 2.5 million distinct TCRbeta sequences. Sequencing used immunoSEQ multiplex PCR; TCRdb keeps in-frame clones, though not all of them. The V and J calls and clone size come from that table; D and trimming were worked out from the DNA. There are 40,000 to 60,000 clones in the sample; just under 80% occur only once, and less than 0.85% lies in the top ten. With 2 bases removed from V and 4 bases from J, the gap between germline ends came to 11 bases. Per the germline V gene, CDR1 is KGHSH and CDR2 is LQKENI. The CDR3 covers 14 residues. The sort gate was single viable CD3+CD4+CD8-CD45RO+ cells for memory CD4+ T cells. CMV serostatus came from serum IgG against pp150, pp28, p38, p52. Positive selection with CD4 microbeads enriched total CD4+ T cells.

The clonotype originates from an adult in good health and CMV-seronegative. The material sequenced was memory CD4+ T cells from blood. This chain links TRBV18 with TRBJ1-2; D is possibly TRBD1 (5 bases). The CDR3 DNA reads TGTGCCAGCTCACCAGAGACAGAAGTCTATGGCTACACCTTC. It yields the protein CASSPETEVYGYTF.